Sequencing of this T cell receptor beta chain was carried out in a study of T cell repertoires in cytomegalovirus infection. The sample holds many counts of this clonotype. Its antigen is not known. V shed 4 bases and J shed 0 bases, with 19 bases lying between them. In germline, CDR1 is SGHVS, CDR2 FQNEAQ. This CDR3 region has 17 residues. TCRdb processed the reads anew with MiXCR; each CDR3 protein has one entry. The profile shows 750,000 to 900,000 distinct CDR3 sequences, 25% to 35% of them singletons. This TCR derives from a human donor in good health (CMV status not recorded). Some clones in this sample may be carry-over from other donors' samples. Sample: cultured CD8+ T cells from PBMCs, taken from culture after CMV antigen stimulation. This chain links TRBV7-8 with TRBJ2-7, with a possible D match to TRBD2 (5 bases). CDR3 nucleotides: TGTGCCAGCAGCTCGCAGCCCGGGGTGGCAAGCTCCTACGAGCAGTACTTC. Translating gives CASSSQPGVASSYEQYF.